This passage covers 32 T cell receptor beta chains from one sample sequenced in a study of CXCR3-negative and CXCR3-positive naive CD8 T cells. TRB cDNA was prepared as libraries by UMI-labeled 5' RACE. TCRdb processed the 5' RACE reads again and assigns one entry to each CDR3 protein, with no DNA. This sample's table has thousands of distinct CDR3 sequences. These receptors' antigens are unknown. Whole-study findings and limits: Researchers report that CXCR3-positive naive cells carry more hydrophobic TRB CDR3s than CXCR3-negative naive cells.

Sequenced sample: naive CXCR3+ CD8+ T cells from blood. Subset meaning: CD45RO-CCR7+CD27+CD95- naive CD8+ T cells expressing CXCR3 (TNR3+). Receptors originate from a human donor in good health. Some clones in this sample may be carry-over from other donors' samples.

This clonotype is labeled medium-sized based on frequency. The V and J genes are TRBV14 and TRBJ2-2; TCRdb's assignment of TRBD1 cannot be checked, as there is no DNA. Germline CDR1 SGHDN, CDR2 FVKESK. The CDR3 covers 20 residues. CDR3 protein: CASSQEIGTGPNDNTGELFF.

The genes are TRBV20-1 and TRBJ2-2; TCRdb gives TRBD2 as the D gene, but with no DNA this cannot be confirmed. This CDR3 contains 15 residues. Germline V lookup: CDR1 DFQATT, CDR2 SNEGSKA (reference sequence). The CDR3 loop reads CSARPGLGNTGELFF.

The chain joins TRBV10-3 to TRBJ2-5; absent DNA, TCRdb's TRBD1 call cannot be checked. Germline CDR1 ENHRY, CDR2 SYGVKD. The CDR3 runs 13 residues. This chain's CDR3 is CAISEWGDETQYF.

The J gene is TRBJ2-7, the V gene TRBV20-1; TCRdb's D gene call, TRBD1, goes unchecked for lack of DNA. The CDR3 spans 14 residues. Germline-derived CDR1 and CDR2 are DFQATT and SNEGSKA (reference sequence). This CDR3 is CSAEDRAHSYEQYF.

The chain combines TRBV6-5 with TRBJ1-1; the TCRdb call, TRBD1, lacks DNA for checking. The CDR3 covers 15 residues. Germline V gene data show CDR1 as MNHEY and CDR2 as SVGAGI. The CDR3 spells CASRHRGPIDTEAFF.

This clonotype is identified as medium-sized from frequency. The gene calls are TRBV29-1 and TRBJ2-7; TCRdb calls TRBD2, which cannot be checked without DNA. Germline V CDR1 and CDR2: SQVTM, ANQGSEA. The CDR3 is 17 amino acids. This CDR3 is CSARVPRTPHVGDEQYF.

The chain carries TRBV3-1 and TRBJ1-6; the TRBD1 assignment by TCRdb is unverifiable without DNA. This CDR3 has 20 residues. The germline V gene encodes CDR1 LGHDT and CDR2 YNNKEL (reference sequence). This CDR3 reads CASSQPPGYGTSSYNSPLHF.

Its frequency marks this clonotype as medium-sized. The J gene is TRBJ1-2, the V gene TRBV14; the TRBD1 assignment by TCRdb is unverifiable without DNA. The length of the CDR3 is 19 residues. In germline, CDR1 is SGHDN, CDR2 FVKESK. The chain's CDR3 is CASSQERETPLTALYGYTF.

This clonotype is medium-sized by frequency. The genes are TRBV7-8 and TRBJ1-2; TCRdb's D gene call, TRBD1, goes unchecked for lack of DNA. Germline V gene lookup returns CDR1 SGHVS and CDR2 FQNEAQ. The CDR3 runs 13 residues. CDR3 residues: CASSRTGDYGYTF. The whole variable domain, remainder taken from reference TRBV7-8 and TRBJ1-2, is GAGVSQSPRYKVAKRGQDVALRCDPISGHVSLFWYQQALGQGPEFLTYFQNEAQLDKSGLPSDRFFAERPEGSVSTLKIQRTQQEDSAVYLCASSRTGDYGYTFGSGTRLTVV.

Considering frequency, this clonotype is medium-sized (0.01 to 0.1%). V is TRBV29-1 and J is TRBJ2-1; there is no DNA to check the TCRdb D call of TRBD1. This CDR3 has 15 residues. Germline V lookup: CDR1 SQVTM, CDR2 ANQGSEA. CDR3 in amino acids: CSVPTQGSSYNEQFF.

This clonotype registers medium-sized by frequency. The chain couples TRBV10-2 to TRBJ2-1; TCRdb names TRBD1, which stays unverified in the absence of DNA. Germline V gives CDR1 WSHSY, CDR2 SAAADI. The CDR3 consists of 12 residues. The CDR3 sequence: CASHRGRDEQFF.

This clonotype registers medium-sized by frequency. The chain combines TRBV29-1 with TRBJ1-4. Germline CDR1 and CDR2: SQVTM and ANQGSEA. The CDR3 contains 14 residues. The CDR3: CSVDFEENNEKLFF.

The chain is built from TRBV10-1 and TRBJ2-3; TCRdb's D gene call, TRBD2, goes unchecked for lack of DNA. Germline V gene lookup returns CDR1 WNHNN and CDR2 SYGVQD (reference sequence). This CDR3 spans 15 amino acids. The CDR3 here is CASSQLAGGTDTQYF.

The V call is TRBV5-1, the J call TRBJ2-4; the TCRdb D gene call, TRBD1, has no DNA to confirm it. CDR1 is SGHRS, CDR2 YFSETQ, per germline. The length of the CDR3 is 14 residues. CDR3: CASSLGQGEDIQYF.

This sequence joins TRBV20-1 and TRBJ1-4. Germline CDR1 is DFQATT and CDR2 is SNEGSKA (reference sequence). There are 18 residues in the CDR3. CDR3 sequence: CSARDREGRDPTNEKLFF.

The chain recombines TRBV29-1 with TRBJ1-4; without DNA, the TCRdb call of TRBD1 cannot be checked. Germline V gene lookup returns CDR1 SQVTM and CDR2 ANQGSEA. There are 14 residues in the CDR3. The CDR3 sequence is CSVEVGGQGEKLFF.

By frequency, this clonotype registers medium-sized. V is TRBV27 and J is TRBJ2-2; TCRdb selects TRBD1, and the lack of DNA leaves this call unchecked. Germline V CDR1 and CDR2: MNHEY, SMNVEV (reference sequence). The CDR3 runs 14 residues. CDR3 protein: CASNLVQGSGELFF.

Its frequency marks this clonotype as medium-sized (0.01 to 0.1%). The chain uses TRBV25-1 and TRBJ2-3; the TRBD1 assignment by TCRdb is unverifiable without DNA. The V gene's germline CDR1 is MGHDK and CDR2 SYGVNS. This CDR3 is built from 17 residues. CDR3 loop: CASSETDRGHDTDTQYF.

V gene TRBV6-2 or TRBV6-3 combines with J gene TRBJ2-7; TCRdb reports TRBD1, a call that lacks DNA to check it against. This CDR3 is built from 12 residues. From germline, CDR1 is MNHEY and CDR2 SVGEGT. The CDR3 sequence is CASSPDRAEQYF.

This clonotype is called medium-sized based on its frequency. The rearrangement uses TRBV11-2 and TRBJ2-2; TCRdb returns TRBD1, unconfirmable since there is no DNA. CDR1 and CDR2 from the germline V gene are SGHAT and FQNNGV. The CDR3 extends over 13 amino acids. The chain's CDR3 is CASSQRGAGELFF.

The chain carries TRBV25-1 and TRBJ1-6; TCRdb designates TRBD1, a call that cannot be tested without DNA. Germline CDR1 MGHDK, CDR2 SYGVNS. This CDR3 is 13 amino acids long. The CDR3 region is CASSDGGNSPLHF.

V is TRBV5-4 and J is TRBJ2-7; TCRdb selects TRBD1, and the lack of DNA leaves this call unchecked. CDR3 length equals 14 residues. Germline lookup yields CDR1 SGHNT and CDR2 YYREEE (reference sequence). CDR3 sequence reads: CASSLRGIHYEQYF.

This clonotype is medium-sized by frequency. V and J are TRBV20-1 and TRBJ1-5; TCRdb's D call, TRBD1, is unchecked because there is no DNA. The CDR3 has 16 amino acids. Germline V gene data show CDR1 as DFQATT and CDR2 as SNEGSKA (reference sequence). The CDR3 sequence is CSASPAEGAINQPQHF.

The chain joins TRBV10-3 to TRBJ2-2. The V gene's germline CDR1 is ENHRY and CDR2 SYGVKD. The CDR3 is made up of 14 amino acids. The CDR3 reads CAISEDGNTGELFF.

The V gene is TRBV4-3, the J gene TRBJ2-1; TCRdb lists TRBD2, though no DNA is available to test this call. This CDR3 region has 17 residues. Germline V lookup: CDR1 LGHNA, CDR2 YSLEER. CDR3 protein: CASSPSSGGSSYNEQFF.

The V and J genes are TRBV2 and TRBJ2-3; without DNA, the TCRdb call of TRBD2 cannot be checked. Looked up from germline, CDR1 is SNHLY and CDR2 is FYNNEI. The CDR3 runs 15 residues. This CDR3 is CASNFGTSGTDTQYF.

This clonotype is classed as medium-sized by frequency. This chain connects TRBV21-1 to TRBJ2-1; TCRdb lists TRBD2, though no DNA is available to test this call. TRBV21-1 is designated a pseudogene. The CDR3 has 17 amino acids. CDR3 region: CASSKRSGLADNNEQFF.

The chain recombines TRBV6-6 with TRBJ1-5; TCRdb calls TRBD1, which cannot be checked without DNA. Germline CDR1 is MNHNY and CDR2 is SVGAGI (reference sequence). The CDR3 totals 15 residues. The CDR3: CASSQTPLGDQPQHF.

Judged by frequency, this clonotype is medium-sized. This sequence joins TRBV12-3 or TRBV12-4 and TRBJ2-7. The CDR3 runs 14 residues. CDR3 region: CASSTLGSLYEQYF.

The chain joins TRBV2 to TRBJ2-3. The V gene's germline CDR1 is SNHLY and CDR2 FYNNEI. This CDR3 has 14 amino acids. The CDR3: CASRATPSEDTQYF.

This clonotype is classed as medium-sized by frequency. The V and J genes are TRBV7-2 and TRBJ1-6; lacking DNA, the TRBD1 call made by TCRdb goes unchecked. Per the germline V gene, CDR1 is SGHTA and CDR2 is FQGNSA. The CDR3 sequence is 15 residues long. Here the CDR3 reads CASSLALGAGSPLHF.

The chain recombines TRBV14 with TRBJ1-5; no DNA is available, so the TRBD1 call from TCRdb remains unchecked. Germline CDR1 SGHDN, CDR2 FVKESK. The CDR3 contains 14 residues. CDR3 protein: CASSRTGNNQPQHF.